The 29 T cell receptor beta chains below all came from one sample that was sequenced in a study of T-cell reconstitution after alpha-beta-depleted transplantation in children. Unique molecular identifiers were incorporated during preparation of the TCRbeta library. TCRdb called the PCR reads again in MiXCR, with one record for every CDR3 protein. In the table there are some 300,000 distinct CDR3 sequences, under 13% of which are singletons. The material was PBMCs from the stem cell graft donor, obtained from the stem cell graft. These receptors originate from a human donor who donated a stem cell graft to a child with acute lymphoblastic leukemia.

The chain links TRBV28 to TRBJ2-7; D gene unclear. Trimming left V 8 bases short and J 4 bases short, with 9 bases between. The CDR3 contains 11 residues. Germline assignment: CDR1 MDHEN and CDR2 SYDVKM. CDR3 coding DNA: TGTGCCAGCCAAGCCCTTTACGAGCAGTACTTC. Encoded protein: CASQALYEQYF.

This clonotype has more than one count but fewer than ten. The germline gene is not matched at one end of the junction; a read error may be the cause. The V call is TRBV11-1, the J call TRBJ2-1, with D uncertain. This CDR3 comprises 18 residues. From germline, CDR1 is SGHAT and CDR2 FQDESV (reference sequence). The CDR3 loop reads CASGLGRVWVLGYNEQFF. The CDR3 bases are TGTGCCAGCGGCTTAGGAAGAGTCTGGGTTCTTGGGTACAATGAGCAGTTCTTC.

This clonotype was counted at least ten times. The J gene is TRBJ2-1, the V gene TRBV5-6; 8 positions agree with TRBD1. Trimming removed 0 bases from V and 6 bases from J; junction bases left unmatched: 8. From germline, CDR1 is SGHDT and CDR2 YYEEEE. The CDR3 length is 16 residues. In nucleotides, the CDR3 is TGTGCCAGCAGCTTGGTCGGGGACAGGCCCTCCAATGAGCAGTTCTTC. Protein: CASSLVGDRPSNEQFF.

This clonotype has a count of ten or more. The gene calls are TRBV5-1 and TRBJ2-7; no definite D call. The CDR3 contains 13 residues. V lost 0 bases and J 2 bases, leaving 6 bases between the germline ends. CDR1 is SGHRS and CDR2 is YFSETQ in the germline V gene. CDR3 sequence (DNA): TGCGCCAGCAGCTTGGATCACGCCTACGAGCAGTACTTC. This translates into CASSLDHAYEQYF.

The chain is built from TRBV18 and TRBJ1-2, with a tentative D call TRBD1 (5 bases). Trimming left V 3 bases short and J 2 bases short, with 10 bases between. Germline lookup yields CDR1 KGHSH and CDR2 LQKENI. CDR3 length: 14 residues. Written as DNA, the CDR3 is TGTGCCAGCTCACCTGACCGGGACAACTATGGCTACACCTTC. This codes for CASSPDRDNYGYTF.

In this sample, this clonotype turned up a few times. The chain is built from TRBV28 and TRBJ2-3, with D perhaps TRBD1 or TRBD2 (5 bases each). CDR1 is MDHEN and CDR2 is SYDVKM in the germline V gene. There are 16 residues in the CDR3. V was pared by 2 bases and J by 0 bases, with 12 bases between. The CDR3 nucleotides are TGTGCCAGCAGTTTAGGGGGATACTCTAGCACAGATACGCAGTATTTT. The encoded protein is CASSLGGYSSTDTQYF.

The gene calls are TRBV28 and TRBJ2-1, with TRBD2 identical over 9 bases. V lost 4 bases, J lost 8 bases, and 15 bases stayed unmatched. The germline V gene encodes CDR1 MDHEN and CDR2 SYDVKM. The CDR3 loop spans 17 amino acids. This CDR3 reads CASSSLYGTSYVDEQFF. Here the CDR3 DNA reads TGTGCCAGCAGTTCCCTTTACGGGACTAGCTATGTCGATGAGCAGTTCTTC. Full variable domain (outside the CDR3, taken from reference TRBV28 and TRBJ2-1): DVKVTQSSRYLVKRTGEKVFLECVQDMDHENMFWYRQDPGLGLRLIYFSYDVKMKEKGDIPEGYSVSREKKERFSLILESASTNQTSMYLCASSSLYGTSYVDEQFFGPGTRLTVL.

The V and J genes are TRBV5-4 and TRBJ2-3; D remains ambiguous. The germline gives CDR1 SGHNT, CDR2 YYREEE (reference sequence). The CDR3 spans 16 residues. V lost 5 bases and J 6 bases, leaving 22 bases between the germline ends. CDR3 sequence: CASRDERETPQDTQYF. In DNA, the CDR3 is TGTGCCAGCAGGGATGAGCGTGAGACTCCCCAGGATACGCAGTATTTT. The full variable domain, in which reference TRBV5-4 and TRBJ2-3 provide the parts outside the CDR3, is ETGVTQSPTHLIKTRGQQVTLRCSSQSGHNTVSWYQQALGQGPQFIFQYYREEENGRGNFPPRFSGLQFPNYSSELNVNALELDDSALYLCASRDERETPQDTQYFGPGTRLTVL.

The chain couples TRBV27 to TRBJ1-5; the match to TRBD1 covers 10 bases. The CDR3 contains 18 residues. The germline CDR1 and CDR2 sequences are MNHEY and SMNVEV (reference sequence). J was trimmed by 0 bases and V by 4 bases; bases with no gene match: 9. CDR3 loop: CASSSLGQGSYSNQPQHF. In nucleotides, the CDR3 is TGTGCCAGCAGTTCGTTGGGACAGGGGAGTTATAGCAATCAGCCCCAGCATTTT.

V usage is TRBV7-2 and J usage is TRBJ2-3; 8 nucleotides line up with TRBD2. Germline values: CDR1 SGHTA, CDR2 FQGNSA. This CDR3 is built from 17 residues. V was clipped by 5 bases and J by 5 bases; unmatched bases: 15. The CDR3 DNA reads TGTGCCAGCAGCCACATAGGGACTAGTGGGTTCGGAGATACGCAGTATTTT. Its translation is CASSHIGTSGFGDTQYF.

The V gene is TRBV4-1, the J gene TRBJ1-2, with TRBD1 as a possible D gene (5 bases). Trimming shortened V by 4 bases and J by 8 bases, and 14 bases separated the two germline ends. CDR1 MGHRA and CDR2 YSYEKL come from the germline V gene. The CDR3 has 13 amino acids. The CDR3, as DNA: TGCGCCAGCAGCCTTCGACAGCGGGAAGGCTACACCTTC. Its protein product is CASSLRQREGYTF.

This clonotype was found a few times. V is TRBV6-1 and J is TRBJ2-1, with D tentatively TRBD1 or TRBD2 (5 bases each). The CDR3 loop spans 13 amino acids. Per the germline V gene, CDR1 is MNHNS and CDR2 is SASEGT. Trimming cost V 2 bases and J 12 bases, with 14 bases left between them. The DNA of the CDR3 is TGTGCCAGCAGTGAACGGGGACCAATGACGCAGTTCTTC. Protein product: CASSERGPMTQFF.

There are a few counts of this clonotype. The V gene is TRBV5-1, the J gene TRBJ2-1, with D maybe TRBD1 (6 bases). The CDR3 loop spans 16 amino acids. Trimming stripped 0 bases from V and 0 bases from J, with 10 bases between. Looked up from germline, CDR1 is SGHRS and CDR2 is YFSETQ. The DNA for the CDR3 is TGCGCCAGCAGCTTGGGACAGGCTTTCTCCTACAATGAGCAGTTCTTC. Encoded protein: CASSLGQAFSYNEQFF.

The chain combines TRBV12-3 or TRBV12-4 with TRBJ2-7; no definite D call. The CDR3 runs 13 residues. Trimming took off 5 bases at V and 2 bases at J, with 10 bases between the two ends. The CDR3 DNA reads TGTGCCAGCAGTATCGAAGACACCTACGAGCAGTACTTC. Residues: CASSIEDTYEQYF.

The table lists this clonotype with a few counts. Here the CDR3 reads CASSSHGGNEKLFF. The CDR3 DNA reads as TGTGCCAGTAGTTCCCACGGAGGTAATGAAAAACTGTTTTTT. This chain uses TRBV19 with TRBJ1-4; D uncertain. Germline values: CDR1 LNHDA, CDR2 SQIVND (reference sequence). With 5 bases removed from V and 4 bases from J, the gap between germline ends came to 11 bases. CDR3 length equals 14 residues.

This clonotype was recorded many times. The chain recombines TRBV5-1 with TRBJ2-2; TRBD1 or TRBD2 may be the D gene (5 bases each). Germline lookup yields CDR1 SGHRS and CDR2 YFSETQ. The CDR3 covers 17 residues. V lost 1 base, J lost 2 bases, and 15 bases lay in between. CDR3 sequence reads: CASSLWGPGTNTGELFF. The CDR3, as DNA: TGCGCCAGCAGCTTGTGGGGCCCGGGGACCAACACCGGGGAGCTGTTTTTT.

This clonotype occurred a few times. The chain employs TRBV10-3 and TRBJ2-5; D possibly corresponds to TRBD2 (6 bases). The CDR3 is made up of 13 amino acids. The germline V gene has CDR1 ENHRY and CDR2 SYGVKD. Trimming cost V 4 bases and J 5 bases, with 11 bases left between them. DNA of the CDR3: TGTGCCATCAGTGGGGGGGAAGCGGAGACCCAGTACTTC. The encoded protein is CAISGGEAETQYF.

This clonotype turned up a few times. The genes are TRBV20-1 and TRBJ2-7; 12 nucleotides match TRBD2. This CDR3 region has 14 residues. Germline V gene lookup returns CDR1 DFQATT and CDR2 SNEGSKA (reference sequence). The trim removed 2 bases at V and 6 bases at J, leaving 5 bases unmatched. The CDR3 DNA follows: TGCAGTGCTAGATGGACTAGCGGGATGGGCGAGCAGTACTTC. It yields the protein CSARWTSGMGEQYF.

The chain links TRBV29-1 to TRBJ2-3; TRBD1 matches at 8 bases. Trimming cost V 1 base and J 4 bases; bases outside gene matches: 4. Germline CDR1 SQVTM, CDR2 ANQGSEA. The CDR3 is 14 residues long. The CDR3: CSVEASGGPDTQYF. CDR3 DNA sequence: TGCAGCGTTGAAGCCTCAGGGGGCCCAGATACGCAGTATTTT.

The sample holds a few counts of this clonotype. The chain joins TRBV4-1 to TRBJ1-6; tentative D call: TRBD1 (6 bases). Germline V gene lookup returns CDR1 MGHRA and CDR2 YSYEKL. Between the trimmed V and J ends, which lost 3 bases and 10 bases, there was a span of 16 bases. This CDR3 is 15 amino acids long. The CDR3 region is CASSQGGQLGSPLHF. CDR3 coding DNA: TGCGCCAGCAGCCAGGGCGGACAGCTCGGATCACCCCTCCACTTT.

J is TRBJ2-5 and V is TRBV20-1, with 7 positions matching TRBD2. Looked up from germline, CDR1 is DFQATT and CDR2 is SNEGSKA (reference sequence). The CDR3 runs to 13 residues. Trimming at V came to 5 bases and at J to 0 bases, leaving 3 bases not matched to a gene. The CDR3 region is CSAVSGYQETQYF. Here the CDR3 DNA reads TGCAGTGCTGTTAGCGGGTACCAAGAGACCCAGTACTTC.

This clonotype was observed a few times. The chain links TRBV5-6 to TRBJ2-2; 7 nucleotides match TRBD1. The CDR3 sequence is 15 residues long. V shed 4 bases and J 2 bases; nucleotides not matched to a gene: 5. Germline CDR1 is SGHDT and CDR2 is YYEEEE. The DNA for the CDR3 is TGTGCCAGCAGCGGGAACAGGGGTAACACCGGGGAGCTGTTTTTT. Amino acid sequence: CASSGNRGNTGELFF.

This clonotype has at least ten counts. The chain is built from TRBV7-2 and TRBJ1-1, with D hard to call. CDR1 SGHTA and CDR2 FQGNSA come from the germline V gene. The CDR3 covers 12 residues. The V and J ends lost 3 bases and 4 bases respectively, with 6 bases between them. The CDR3 loop reads CASSFILTEAFF. For the CDR3, the DNA is TGTGCCAGCAGCTTTATCCTCACTGAAGCTTTCTTT.

The chain carries TRBV6-1 and TRBJ2-7; D gene unclear. Per germline, CDR1 MNHNS and CDR2 SASEGT. V was pared by 5 bases and J by 5 bases, with 19 bases between. The length of the CDR3 is 15 residues. The CDR3 region is CASSPSRSPTHEQYF. The CDR3 nucleotides read TGTGCCAGCAGTCCCTCCCGAAGCCCTACACACGAGCAGTACTTC.

The table lists this clonotype with a few counts. V usage is TRBV7-2 and J usage is TRBJ1-2; the D gene is possibly TRBD1 (5 bases). The CDR3 length is 14 residues. Germline CDR1 and CDR2: SGHTA and FQGNSA. Trimming took 2 bases from V and 7 from J, leaving 14 bases between them. The CDR3 DNA sequence: TGTGCCAGCAGCTTAACAAGAAGGAGGGGTGGCTACACCTTC. It codes for CASSLTRRRGGYTF.

The rearrangement uses TRBV20-1 and TRBJ2-7; the match to TRBD2 covers 10 bases. Trimming took 2 bases from V and 4 from J; bases not matched to a gene: 2. The CDR3 covers 13 residues. From germline, CDR1 is DFQATT and CDR2 SNEGSKA (reference sequence). This CDR3 reads CSARQGLAYEQYF. The DNA for the CDR3 is TGCAGTGCTAGACAGGGACTAGCGTACGAGCAGTACTTC.

This clonotype was counted between two and nine times. This chain connects TRBV15 to TRBJ1-2, with D unclear. With 5 bases removed from V and 5 bases from J, the gap between germline ends came to 12 bases. The length of the CDR3 is 13 residues. Germline loops: CDR1 LNHNV, CDR2 YYDKDF (reference sequence). Here the CDR3 DNA reads TGTGCCACCAGCGAAAGGGAGGCTTATGGCTACACCTTC. Residues: CATSEREAYGYTF.

The V gene is TRBV29-1, the J gene TRBJ1-2; 10 nucleotides agree with TRBD1. Germline assignment: CDR1 SQVTM and CDR2 ANQGSEA. The V gene end was trimmed by 7 bases and the J gene end by 0 bases; junction bases not matched to a gene: 8. The CDR3 is made up of 15 amino acids. The CDR3 nucleotides are TGCAGCGCTCTGGGACAGGGGATTACTAACTATGGCTACACCTTC. It translates to CSALGQGITNYGYTF.

This clonotype came up many times. One end of the junction fails to match germline, which may point to a read error. The V gene is TRBV2, the J gene TRBJ2-1; TRBD2 agrees at 9 bases. CDR1 SNHLY and CDR2 FYNNEI come from the germline V gene. The CDR3 sequence is 12 residues long. The CDR3 loop reads CASSGTSGLLVF. The CDR3 DNA reads as TGTGCCAGCAGTGGAACTAGCGGGTTGTTGGTCTTC.